One and the same sample provided the 16 T cell receptor beta chains below, sequenced in a study of T cells in Graves' hyperthyroidism and ophthalmopathy. The investigators amplified TCR beta CDR3 regions from RNA transcripts. RT-PCR in the first round (using the HTBI primer set) targeted the TCR CDR3. MiXCR was run by TCRdb on the multiplex PCR reads, yielding one entry per CDR3 protein. This table has about 410,000 distinct CDR3 sequences, roughly 14% appearing once. Sequenced input: blood. The receptor source for this set is a young man with Graves' ophthalmopathy.

V and J are TRBV7-2 and TRBJ2-7, with TRBD1 matching over 10 bases. CDR3 size: 13 residues. Germline V gene sequence: CDR1 SGHTA, CDR2 FQGNSA. Trimming took 8 bases from V and 9 from J; bases not matched to a gene: 10. CDR3 amino acids: CASERGQGNGQYF. The CDR3 DNA reads TGTGCCAGCGAACGGGGACAGGGGAACGGGCAGTACTTC.

This clonotype has a count of ten or more. This chain connects TRBV18 to TRBJ2-7, with a weak D call TRBD1 (6 bases). From germline, CDR1 is KGHSH and CDR2 LQKENI. V lost 0 bases, J lost 6 bases, and 12 bases lay in between. This CDR3 spans 14 amino acids. Here the CDR3 reads CASSPPRTASEQYF. The CDR3 coding sequence is TGTGCCAGCTCACCACCGAGGACAGCTAGCGAGCAGTACTTC.

This clonotype occurred many times. V usage is TRBV11-2 and J usage is TRBJ2-5; 8 bases align to TRBD2. The CDR3 has 17 residues. From germline, CDR1 is SGHAT and CDR2 FQNNGV. The V gene end was trimmed by 5 bases and the J gene end by 5 bases; junction bases not matched to a gene: 16. The CDR3 loop is CASSLAVLPGLVETQYF. Written as DNA, the CDR3 is TGTGCCAGCAGCCTTGCGGTGTTGCCGGGACTAGTGGAGACCCAGTACTTC. Using reference TRBV11-2 and TRBJ2-5 for the parts outside the CDR3, the full variable domain is EAGVAQSPRYKIIEKRQSVAFWCNPISGHATLYWYQQILGQGPKLLIQFQNNGVVDDSQLPKDRFSAERLKGVDSTLKIQPAKLEDSAVYLCASSLAVLPGLVETQYFGPGTRLLVL.

This clonotype came up a few times. The rearrangement joins TRBV19 to TRBJ2-3; tentative D call: TRBD1 (5 bases). V was clipped by 4 bases and J by 6 bases, with 17 bases between them. Germline loops: CDR1 LNHDA, CDR2 SQIVND (reference sequence). The CDR3 loop spans 15 amino acids. The CDR3 DNA reads as TGTGCCAGTAGTAGGACAAGGGATTCCGGGGATACGCAGTATTTT. This translates into CASSRTRDSGDTQYF.

This clonotype was recorded at least ten times. The DNA of the CDR3 is TGTGCCAGCAGCTTACCGCCGGGGGGCAGCGGGGTCTCCTACAATGAGCAGTTCTTC. Protein product: CASSLPPGGSGVSYNEQFF. The V and J genes are TRBV7-2 and TRBJ2-1; D is perhaps TRBD2 (7 bases). V lost 2 bases and J lost 0, with 20 bases in between. Germline CDR1 is SGHTA and CDR2 is FQGNSA. The CDR3 has 19 amino acids.

This clonotype was observed a handful of times. The chain uses TRBV6-1 and TRBJ1-5, with a tentative D call TRBD1 (5 bases). Trimming removed 7 bases at V and 0 bases at J, with 10 bases between. The CDR3 length is 14 residues. Germline lookup yields CDR1 MNHNS and CDR2 SASEGT. CDR3 loop: CASTEGYSNQPQHF. In DNA, the CDR3 is TGTGCCAGCACCGAGGGGTATAGCAATCAGCCCCAGCATTTT.

This chain links TRBV29-1 with TRBJ2-6; no clear D gene. Germline V gene sequence: CDR1 SQVTM, CDR2 ANQGSEA. The CDR3 loop spans 12 amino acids. Between the trimmed V and J ends, which lost 6 bases and 0 bases, there was a span of 3 bases. CDR3: CSVSSGANVLTF. DNA for the CDR3: TGCAGCGTAAGCTCTGGGGCCAACGTCCTGACTTTC.

This clonotype has a count of ten or more. The rearrangement links TRBV29-1 to TRBJ1-2; TRBD1 aligns across 9 bases. Germline trimming cut 6 bases from V and 3 bases from J; bases unmatched to any gene: 5. The CDR3 is made up of 13 amino acids. The germline V gene has CDR1 SQVTM and CDR2 ANQGSEA. As DNA, the CDR3 is TGCAGCGTGGGACAGGGAGTTGACTATGGCTACACCTTC. Encoded protein: CSVGQGVDYGYTF.

Comment on this clonotype: A read error may explain this, as a much larger clone is one base away. The chain recombines TRBV11-1 with TRBJ2-7, with D maybe TRBD2 (5 bases). CDR1 and CDR2 (germline): SGHAT, FQDESV (reference sequence). CDR3 length: 13 amino acids. The CDR3 reads CASSIGESCEQYF. Written as DNA, the CDR3 is TGTGCCAGCAGTATCGGGGAGTCCTGCGAGCAGTACTTC.

For this clonotype: This sequence may be a read error, since a much larger clone differs from it by one base. The chain recombines TRBV30 with TRBJ2-5; 7 bases align to TRBD1. There are 13 residues in the CDR3. Germline V gives CDR1 GTSNPN, CDR2 SVGIG (reference sequence). With V trimmed by 4 bases and J by 9 bases, 11 bases remained unmatched. The CDR3 region has the DNA TGTGCCTGGACCCTCAACAGGGGCGAGGCCCAGTACTTC. Translated, it gives CAWTLNRGEAQYF.

The table lists this clonotype with many counts. The chain uses TRBV15 and TRBJ2-3; the D is unclear. Germline V gene sequence: CDR1 LNHNV, CDR2 YYDKDF (reference sequence). The CDR3 runs to 14 residues. V shed 1 base and J shed 4 bases, with 9 bases lying between them. Here the CDR3 reads CATSRVRTPDTQYF. CDR3 nucleotide sequence: TGTGCCACCAGCAGAGTGCGGACCCCAGATACGCAGTATTTT.

This clonotype appeared many times. The chain employs TRBV6-2 or TRBV6-3 and TRBJ2-1; TRBD1 aligns across 8 bases. After removal of 2 bases from V and 4 bases from J, the junction contained 7 bases not matched to a gene. Per germline, CDR1 MNHEY and CDR2 SVGEGT. CDR3 length: 16 residues. CDR3 DNA sequence: TGTGCCAGCAGTTACACAACAGGGGGACAATACAATGAGCAGTTCTTC. It is translated as CASSYTTGGQYNEQFF.

The chain recombines TRBV6-1 with TRBJ2-7, with 9 bases fitting TRBD1. V gave up 6 bases and J gave up 4 bases; unmatched junction bases: 7. The CDR3 contains 14 residues. In germline, CDR1 is MNHNS, CDR2 SASEGT. The CDR3 region has the DNA TGTGCCAGCAGCCTGTGGGGACAGGGTTACGAGCAGTACTTC. Its protein is CASSLWGQGYEQYF.

A few counts support this clonotype. The chain combines TRBV12-3 or TRBV12-4 with TRBJ1-1; a possible D gene is TRBD1 (5 bases). This CDR3 has 15 residues. Trimming took 3 bases from V and 5 from J, leaving 16 bases between them. This CDR3 reads CASSFGRGRETEAFF. The CDR3 nucleotides read TGTGCCAGCAGTTTTGGCCGTGGCAGGGAAACTGAAGCTTTCTTT.

With respect to this clonotype: One base away lies a much larger clone, so this may be a sequencing read error. V is TRBV3-1 and J is TRBJ2-7, with 7 bases matching TRBD2. The J call may be in error: the DNA end matches TRBJ2-1 better. This CDR3 spans 15 amino acids. CDR1 and CDR2 from the germline V gene are LGHDT and YNNKEL (reference sequence). The CDR3 DNA is TGTGCCAGCAGCCAAGGAGCGGGATCCCCCTACGAGCAGTTCTTC. Amino acid sequence: CASSQGAGSPYEQFF.

This clonotype was counted many times. The V call is TRBV6-1, the J call TRBJ2-1; the match to TRBD2 covers 13 bases. The ends lost 6 bases at V and 5 bases at J; junction bases unmatched: 4. From germline, CDR1 is MNHNS and CDR2 SASEGT. There are 15 residues in the CDR3. CDR3 loop: CASRPGLAGNNEQFF. CDR3 nucleotide sequence: TGTGCCAGCAGACCGGGACTAGCGGGAAACAATGAGCAGTTCTTC.